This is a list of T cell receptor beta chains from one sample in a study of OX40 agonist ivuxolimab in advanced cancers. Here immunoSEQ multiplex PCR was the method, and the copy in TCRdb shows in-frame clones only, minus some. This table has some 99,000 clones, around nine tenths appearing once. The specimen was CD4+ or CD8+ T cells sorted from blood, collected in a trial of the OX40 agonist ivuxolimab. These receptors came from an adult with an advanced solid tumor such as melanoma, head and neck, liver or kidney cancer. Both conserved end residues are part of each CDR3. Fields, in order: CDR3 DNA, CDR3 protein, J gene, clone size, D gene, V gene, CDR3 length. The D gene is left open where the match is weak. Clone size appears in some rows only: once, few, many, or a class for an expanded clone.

TGTGCCAGCAGCCCAAGACTAGCGGGGGAAGAGACCCAGTACTTC	CASSPRLAGEETQYF	TRBJ2-5	once	TRBD2	TRBV7-2	15
TGTGCCAGCGGGATAATGAACACTGAAGCTTTCTTT	CASGIMNTEAFF	TRBJ1-1	.	.	TRBV7-9	12
TGTGCCAGCAGCTCTATCACCGGGACAGAGACCAATGGCTACACCTTC	CASSSITGTETNGYTF	TRBJ1-2	.	TRBD1	TRBV11-2	16
TGCGCCAGCAGCCAAGTGAAGGGTTCCTATAATTCACCCCTCCACTTT	CASSQVKGSYNSPLHF	TRBJ1-6	few	.	TRBV4-3	16
TGTGCCAGCAGCCGGACACGCTCCACAGATACGCAGTATTTT	CASSRTRSTDTQYF	TRBJ2-3	once	.	TRBV7-3	14
TGTGCCAGCAGCCCCCCTTCTACCCGACTCGACCGAGACACCGGGGAGCTGTTTTTT	CASSPPSTRLDRDTGELFF	TRBJ2-2	.	.	TRBV13	19
TGTGCCAGCAGCTTGGTTTTGAACACCGGGGAGCTGTTTTTT	CASSLVLNTGELFF	TRBJ2-2	.	.	TRBV5-8	14
TGTGCCAGCAGCCAGAGGACGGTGAACACTGAAGCTTTCTTT	CASSQRTVNTEAFF	TRBJ1-1	.	.	TRBV5-5	14
TGTGCCATCAGTGAGTCTATGGGTTTCTATGGCTACACCTTC	CAISESMGFYGYTF	TRBJ1-2	.	.	TRBV10-3	14
TGCGCCAGCAGCAATATGTCGAGTGGGGATACGCAGTATTTT	CASSNMSSGDTQYF	TRBJ2-3	.	.	TRBV5-1	14
TGTGCCAGCAGCCAAATAGCTGGAGAGACCCAGTACTTC	CASSQIAGETQYF	TRBJ2-5	.	.	TRBV14	13
TGTGCCAGCTCACCTTCCGGTGGAGGCTCTGGAAACACCATATATTTT	CASSPSGGGSGNTIYF	TRBJ1-3	.	.	TRBV18	16
TGTGCCAGCAGCCCCAGCAGACACCAAGAGACCCAGTACTTC	CASSPSRHQETQYF	TRBJ2-5	once	.	TRBV9	14
TGTGCCAGCAGTCTGGGACAGGGAAATGGCTACACCTTC	CASSLGQGNGYTF	TRBJ1-2	.	TRBD1	TRBV28	13
TGTGCCAGCAGCTTGGAGGTCAGGTCCCAGCCCCAGCATTTT	CASSLEVRSQPQHF	TRBJ1-5	.	.	TRBV7-2	14
TGTGCCAGCAGCAATGAGGGGACAGCCCGAACCTACTCTGGGGCCAACGTCCTGACTTTC	CASSNEGTARTYSGANVLTF	TRBJ2-6	.	.	TRBV21-1	20
TGTGCCAGCAGCTTAACCACAATCGGACAGCACACCGGGGAGCTGTTTTTT	CASSLTTIGQHTGELFF	TRBJ2-2	.	.	TRBV7-7	17
TGTGCCAGCAGCTCCCAGGGGGCCGAAACCGGGGAGCTGTTTTTT	CASSSQGAETGELFF	TRBJ2-2	.	TRBD1	TRBV7-6	15
TGTGCCAGCAGCTGGGCAACTAATGAAAAACTGTTTTTT	CASSWATNEKLFF	TRBJ1-4	.	.	TRBV7-6	13
TGTGCCAGCAGTGCGGACCCGAGGGAGACCCAGTACTTC	CASSADPRETQYF	TRBJ2-5	.	.	TRBV6-5	13
TGTGCCAGTAAGGACAGGGGGAGAGCAACTAATGAAAAACTGTTTTTT	CASKDRGRATNEKLFF	TRBJ1-4	.	TRBD1	TRBV19	16
TGCGCCAGCAGCTTGGAGCCTCGCACAGATACGCAGTATTTT	CASSLEPRTDTQYF	TRBJ2-3	.	.	TRBV5-1	14
TGTGCCAGCAGCTTGAGACTAGCGGGGGCGATCTCCTACGAGCAGTACTTC	CASSLRLAGAISYEQYF	TRBJ2-7	once	TRBD2	TRBV5-4	17
TGTGCCAGCACACAGGTCCCCAATCAGCCCCAGCATTTT	CASTQVPNQPQHF	TRBJ1-5	.	.	TRBV19	13
TGTGCCAGCACCCCAGGGGCCCTCCGAGGAAACACCATATATTTT	CASTPGALRGNTIYF	TRBJ1-3	.	.	TRBV9	15
TGTGCCAGCAGCTTAGCAGGCGTCGGCCGGGGATCGGAGACCCAGTACTTC	CASSLAGVGRGSETQYF	TRBJ2-5	once	.	TRBV7-6	17
TGTGCCAGCCGATCTTGGCGTACGGGGACAGGGGGCAATCAGCCCCAGCATTTT	CASRSWRTGTGGNQPQHF	TRBJ1-5	.	TRBD1	TRBV19	18
TGTGCCAGCAGTACCCCGGTAGCGGAGACCCAGTACTTC	CASSTPVAETQYF	TRBJ2-5	.	.	TRBV6-5	13
TGTGCCAGCAGCTTAAGCGAAAATCAGCCCCAGCATTTT	CASSLSENQPQHF	TRBJ1-5	.	.	TRBV7-3	13
TGCGCCAGCTCTCGGCGACAGGGCGGAGGGAATGAGCAGTTCTTC	CASSRRQGGGNEQFF	TRBJ2-1	.	.	TRBV5-1	15
TGTGCCAGCAGCTTAGACGGATTGGCAGGGTATGGCTACACCTTC	CASSLDGLAGYGYTF	TRBJ1-2	.	.	TRBV7-3	15
TGTGCCAGTAGTTCAGAGGATGAGCAGTTCTTC	CASSSEDEQFF	TRBJ2-1	.	.	TRBV19	11
TGTGCCAGCAGCTTGGCAGGGACACCCGGTGAAGACACCGGGGAGCTGTTTTTT	CASSLAGTPGEDTGELFF	TRBJ2-2	.	.	TRBV5-4	18
TGCGCCAGCAGCTTGAAACCGTCCCTTGGGGATACGCAGTATTTT	CASSLKPSLGDTQYF	TRBJ2-3	.	.	TRBV5-1	15
TGTGCCATCCAGACAGGGAGATCGGCCGGGGAGCTGTTTTTT	CAIQTGRSAGELFF	TRBJ2-2	.	TRBD1	TRBV7-3	14
TGCAGCGTTGAGGGGACAGGGTATAACACTGAAGCTTTCTTT	CSVEGTGYNTEAFF	TRBJ1-1	few	TRBD1	TRBV29-1	14
TGTGCCAGCAGCTTGCATGCAACCTACGAGCAGTACTTC	CASSLHATYEQYF	TRBJ2-7	.	.	TRBV5-4	13
TGCAGCGTGGCGCAGGCCCCCAACTCTGGAAACACCATATATTTT	CSVAQAPNSGNTIYF	TRBJ1-3	.	.	TRBV29-1	15
TGTGCCAGCAGTGAAAGTCGACAGGGCCAAGCTTTCTTT	CASSESRQGQAFF	TRBJ1-1	.	TRBD1	TRBV6-4	13
TGTGCCAGCATGGAGAGCAGCGCTAACTATGGCTACACCTTC	CASMESSANYGYTF	TRBJ1-2	.	.	TRBV28	14
TGTGCCACCAGCAGAGTAATTAGCGGGGGCACAGATACGCAGTATTTT	CATSRVISGGTDTQYF	TRBJ2-3	.	TRBD2	TRBV15	16
TGTGCCAGCAGTTATGGGGACACCGGGGAGCTGTTTTTT	CASSYGDTGELFF	TRBJ2-2	once	.	TRBV6-5	13
TGTGCCACCAGCAATCTGGTAAATCAGCCCCAGCATTTT	CATSNLVNQPQHF	TRBJ1-5	.	.	TRBV15	13
TGCGCCAGCAGCTTGGCCAGTACGGACAGGGGAGATGAGCAGTTCTTC	CASSLASTDRGDEQFF	TRBJ2-1	.	TRBD1	TRBV5-1	16
TGCGCCAGCAGCTTGACACAGAAGAACACCGGGGAGCTGTTTTTT	CASSLTQKNTGELFF	TRBJ2-2	.	.	TRBV5-1	15
TGTGCCAGCAGCAACCTTGGGGCCCAGAACACTGAAGCTTTCTTT	CASSNLGAQNTEAFF	TRBJ1-1	.	.	TRBV5-6	15
TGCAGCGTTTCCCAATTGGGCTATGGCTACACCTTC	CSVSQLGYGYTF	TRBJ1-2	.	.	TRBV29-1	12
TGTGCCAGCTCACGCCCCGGGACGGAGAACACTGAAGCTTTCTTT	CASSRPGTENTEAFF	TRBJ1-1	.	.	TRBV18	15